The subject of this entry is one T cell receptor (beta chain). It was with a sample-barcoded 5' primer and a J-beta primer mix that a second PCR of roughly 7 to 12 cycles was run. TCRdb analysed the 5' RACE reads with MiXCR anew, one entry per CDR3 protein. The repertoire includes hundreds of thousands of distinct CDR3 sequences, nearly 60% of them detected once, and 20% to 25% sits in the top ten. This record comes from a study of blood T cells in healthy people across ages. V was clipped by 5 bases and J by 6 bases, with 22 bases between them. The CDR3 is made up of 16 amino acids. CDR1 and CDR2 from the germline V gene are MDHEN and SYDVKM.

This sequence originates from a man aged 25 to 40 in good health. Sequencing used blood. The chain couples TRBV28 to TRBJ1-1; D possibly corresponds to TRBD1 (6 bases). This CDR3 is CASSGSMGPGGAEAFF. The CDR3 DNA reads TGTGCCAGCAGTGGAAGCATGGGACCGGGGGGCGCTGAAGCTTTCTTT.